This T cell receptor beta chain was obtained from a study of T cells in Graves' hyperthyroidism and ophthalmopathy (dated by TCRdb to between 2019 and 2020). Looking at the study overall: Peripheral blood samples were taken at the time of initial diagnosis, prior to any treatment. A discovery cohort of about a hundred patients, about 40 with Graves' ophthalmopathy and over 55 with stable Graves' hyperthyroidism, was used to find distinguishing TCR V-J signatures. Whether ophthalmopathy could be predicted prospectively was tested in an independent validation cohort made up of roughly 19 hyperthyroidism patients plus 17 patients who later progressed to ophthalmopathy. For training and testing, the 100 or so patients in the discovery cohort were randomly divided in a 7:3 ratio. The study also compared thyroid tissue and blood T-cell repertoires from a handful of Graves' hyperthyroidism patients. Following sampling, methimazole starting at 30 mg daily was given to hyperthyroidism patients, and high-dose intravenous methylprednisolone was given to ophthalmopathy patients. The paper describes TCR Vbeta CDR3 sequencing of roughly 130 peripheral blood samples, made up of 40 to 45 ophthalmopathy patients, around 78 hyperthyroidism patients and 17 progressor patients.

Hyperthyroidism patients were newly diagnosed, with disease duration under 2 months, and aged 18 to 65 years. Any patient with an uncontrolled infection, another autoimmune disease, pregnancy or lactation was excluded. Clinical symptoms, serum thyroxine and TRAb, thyroid ultrasound, and orbital computed tomography formed the basis for the diagnoses. For progressor patients, blood was drawn at the first diagnosis of hyperthyroidism, before any ophthalmopathy symptoms had appeared. PBMCs were isolated from about 9 ml of fresh peripheral blood by Ficoll-Paque density gradient centrifugation. Progressor patients were initially diagnosed with Graves' hyperthyroidism and developed ophthalmopathy during follow-up. Trizol reagent was used to extract total RNA, and RNA quality was then checked on an Agilent 2100 Bioanalyzer. Findings and caveats that apply to the study as a whole: Ophthalmopathy was separated from stable hyperthyroidism by a 13 V-J signature model, with around 90% sensitivity and about 81% specificity obtained in cross-validation and 80%/75% obtained in testing. Most expanded thyroid clonotypes (frequency above 0.001) were also detected in blood, suggesting blood repertoires may reflect thyroid immune responses. No statistical method was used to fix the sample size in advance, and group allocation was not hidden from the investigators. In validation, progression to ophthalmopathy was predicted by the model with 70.59% sensitivity and approximately 78% specificity, a median of about 6.8 months before onset.

There are many counts of this clonotype. Which antigen it targets is not known. No quality values exist for individual bases; no much larger clone is one base distant. The TCR beta CDR3 regions were amplified from the RNA transcripts. For the first round of RT-PCR on the TCR CDR3, the HTBI primer set was used together with the Qiagen OneStep RT-PCR kit. Libraries were constructed in a second round of multiplex PCR, after which size selection and purification were carried out. The libraries were sequenced on an Illumina HiSeq2000 using paired-end 100 bp reads. For the original study's pipeline: SOAPnuke was used to process the raw data, with reads discarded if the reads contained adapters or uncalled bases, had a mean Phred below 15, or lacked an exact constant-primer or identifier match. COPE v1.2.5 was used to merge high-quality paired reads, and clonotypes were defined as unique nucleotide sequences. MiTCR v1.1 was used to align the clonotypes against IMGT TRBV, TRBD and TRBJ reference segments. Analysis was restricted to V-J combinations with a frequency above 0.0001, which covered roughly 99% of repertoires. The TCS score was defined as F50 (clonal expansion) divided by E x V (chaos), with BLOSUM62-based TCRdist calculated between CDR3 peptides within each V-J. Welch's t-statistics and random forest reduced roughly 530 V-J features to about 13, which were used in a naive Bayes classifier (R e1071). The public reads were quality trimmed at Q25 with fastp and then assembled into clones with MiXCR by TCRdb, keeping productive beta chains. Each CDR3 protein gets just one entry, which takes the most common genes and DNA from the rows behind it. TCRdb, rather than the study authors, made the V and J calls. The sample contains around 350,000 distinct CDR3 sequences, 15% to 19% of them found a single time. Roughly 25% of the sample rests with the top ten.

This TCR derives from a woman aged 18-29 years with Graves' hyperthyroidism that later progressed to Graves' ophthalmopathy. Sequencing used blood.

The CDR3: CASSYNRGVISDTQYF. The base sequence is TGTGCCAGCAGCTATAACAGGGGGGTAATCTCAGATACGCAGTATTTT. The chain joins TRBV11-2 to TRBJ2-3; TRBD1 aligns with 8 central bases. Compared with germline, V lacks 4 bases and J lacks 4 bases; bases without a gene match: 10. The germline V gene gives CDR1 as SGHAT and CDR2 as FQNNGV. The CDR3 spans 16 residues, from the cysteine through the phenylalanine. Kept here is only the CDR3 DNA, which spans 48 bases and is read in frame from base 1.